This T cell receptor (beta chain) was recorded in a study of blood T cell repertoires in COVID-19. Turning to the study itself: Specimens from acute and convalescent COVID-19 originated in the United States, Italy and Spain. Sources were T cells, B-cell-depleted T cells, or PBMCs; the material itself was cDNA or gDNA.

The trim removed 5 bases at V and 2 bases at J, leaving 5 bases unmatched. Germline V gene data show CDR1 as KGHSH and CDR2 as LQKENI. The CDR3 is 15 residues long. This clone showed up just once. As handled by the study authors: Nucleated cell number was recorded as an estimate derived from reference gene primer amplification. The assay was immunoSEQ multiplex PCR, and TCRdb's table has in-frame clones only and misses some. V and J calls and clone size follow that table, whereas D and trimming were derived from the DNA. In the table there are some 200,000 clones, around 80% of which are singletons. Specimen: peripheral blood. The source is a man younger than 45 with active or convalescent COVID-19. The rearrangement uses TRBV18 and TRBJ1-2, with 10 bases aligning to TRBD1. Written as DNA, the CDR3 is TGTGCCAGCTCAACCGGGACAGGGGTCAACTATGGCTACACCTTC. Residues: CASSTGTGVNYGYTF. Full variable domain (remainder filled in from reference TRBV18 and TRBJ1-2): NAGVMQNPRHLVRRRGQEARLRCSPMKGHSHVYWYRQLPEEGLKFMVYLQKENIIDESGMPKERFSAEFPKEGPSILRIQQVVRGDSAAYFCASSTGTGVNYGYTFGSGTRLTVV.